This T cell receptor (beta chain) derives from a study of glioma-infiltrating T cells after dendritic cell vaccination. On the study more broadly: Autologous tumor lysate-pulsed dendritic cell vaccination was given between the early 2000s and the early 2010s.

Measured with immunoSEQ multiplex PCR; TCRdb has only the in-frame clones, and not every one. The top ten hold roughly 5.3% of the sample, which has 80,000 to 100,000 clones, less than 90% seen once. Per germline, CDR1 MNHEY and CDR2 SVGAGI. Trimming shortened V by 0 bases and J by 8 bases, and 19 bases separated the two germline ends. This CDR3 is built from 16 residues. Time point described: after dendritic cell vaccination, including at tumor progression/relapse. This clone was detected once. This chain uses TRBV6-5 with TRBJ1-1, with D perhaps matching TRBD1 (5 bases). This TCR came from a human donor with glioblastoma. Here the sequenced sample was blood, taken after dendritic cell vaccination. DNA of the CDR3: TGTGCCAGCAGTTACTCGAGGGGCGCAGGGAGGGGAGAAGCTTTCTTT. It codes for CASSYSRGAGRGEAFF.